This is a list of T cell receptor beta chains from one sample in a study of T cells after yellow fever vaccination. Each CDR3 protein gets one entry after TCRdb re-called the 5' RACE reads with MiXCR. This sample carries some 550,000 distinct CDR3 sequences, about a fifth of them seen once, and the ten largest clones take 13% to 15%. The specimen comprised PBMCs, sampled 15 days after the yellow fever booster vaccination. These receptor sequences come from a man aged 30 to 39 who received the YFV17D yellow fever vaccine. Each CDR3 is given with its conserved first and last residue. Fields, in order: J gene, D gene, CDR3 length, clone size, V gene, CDR3 DNA, CDR3 protein. The D gene is left open where the match is weak. A clone size is listed for some rows: how often the clone was seen (once, few, many), or a class if it is expanded.

TRBJ2-1 . 11 few TRBV12-3/TRBV12-4 TGTGCCAGCAGTTTGGACACTGAGCAGTTCTTC CASSLDTEQFF
TRBJ2-1 TRBD2 15 . TRBV5-1 TGCGCCAGCAGCACCCAGACTAGCGGGAATGATGAGCAGTTCTTC CASSTQTSGNDEQFF
TRBJ2-1 TRBD2 18 . TRBV6-1 TGTGCCAGCATATGGGTATCGACTAGCGGGAGTTTTTACAATGAGCAGTTCTTC CASIWVSTSGSFYNEQFF
TRBJ2-1 . 14 . TRBV5-1 TGCGCCAGCAGCTTGGCCGACCCTGGATATGAGCAGTTCTTC CASSLADPGYEQFF
TRBJ2-7 TRBD2 14 . TRBV10-3 TGTGCCATCAGCCCGACTAGCGTCGCCTACGAGCAGTACTTC CAISPTSVAYEQYF
TRBJ2-7 . 12 . TRBV29-1 TGCAGCGTCGCACTAGCAACCTACGAGCAGTACTTC CSVALATYEQYF
TRBJ1-1 TRBD1 13 many TRBV5-1 TGCGCCAGCAGCAAGGGACAGGGAGATCGAGCTTTCTTT CASSKGQGDRAFF
TRBJ1-5 . 16 few TRBV5-5 TGTGCCAGCAGCTTAAGCCTTATTACCAGCAATCAGCCCCAGCATTTT CASSLSLITSNQPQHF
TRBJ2-2 . 11 . TRBV7-9 TGTGCCAGCAAGCAGGCCGGGGAGCTGTTTTTT CASKQAGELFF
TRBJ1-2 TRBD1 14 . TRBV18 TGTGCCAGCTCAGGGGACAGGTCTAACTATGGCTACACCTTC CASSGDRSNYGYTF
TRBJ2-2 . 14 . TRBV5-4 TGTGCCAACCGCCCCGAAGTGAACACCGGGGAGCTGTTTTTT CANRPEVNTGELFF
TRBJ2-4 . 13 . TRBV18 TGTGCCAGCTCACCTACAGATAAAAACATTCAGTACTTC CASSPTDKNIQYF
TRBJ2-5 TRBD1 13 . TRBV6-6 TGTGCCAGCAGTGCCGACAGGGTGGAGACCCAGTACTTC CASSADRVETQYF
TRBJ2-2 . 11 few TRBV28 TGTGCCAGCAGGGTTGTCGGGGAGCTGTTTTTT CASRVVGELFF
TRBJ2-7 TRBD1 14 . TRBV25-1 TGTGCCAGCAGTCCCCCTAACAGGGGGCACGAGCAGTACTTC CASSPPNRGHEQYF
TRBJ2-3 . 12 . TRBV7-2 TGTGCCAGCAGCCTAGGGGTTTATACGCAGTATTTT CASSLGVYTQYF
TRBJ2-3 TRBD1 14 few TRBV20-1 TGCAGTGGCCAGGGGGCGCTGAGCACAGATACGCAGTATTTT CSGQGALSTDTQYF
TRBJ2-3 . 14 few TRBV10-2 TGCGCCAGCGGTGCGGGGCGGGGCACAGATACGCAGTATTTT CASGAGRGTDTQYF
TRBJ2-3 . 14 . TRBV7-9 TGTGCCAGCAGCTCCCGTATGGCTACAGATACGCAGTATTTT CASSSRMATDTQYF
TRBJ2-7 . 15 . TRBV6-5 TGTGCCAGCAGTTACTCGTCAGGGGCTCCCTACGAGCAGTACTTC CASSYSSGAPYEQYF
TRBJ2-7 . 13 . TRBV7-9 TGTGCCAGCACCGACTGGAGCTCCTACGAGCAGTACTTC CASTDWSSYEQYF
TRBJ2-5 TRBD2 18 . TRBV5-4 TGTGCCAGCAGCTTGTATAGTAGCGGGAGCCGTTCTGGAGAGACCCAGTACTTC CASSLYSSGSRSGETQYF
TRBJ1-1 . 14 few TRBV9 TGTGCCAGCACCATATCGGGGAGTAACACTGAAGCTTTCTTT CASTISGSNTEAFF
TRBJ1-1 . 15 few TRBV13 TGTGCCAGCAGCTTAGTTGGGGAGAGGGGTCTGTCGGCTTTCTTT CASSLVGERGLSAFF
TRBJ2-5 . 14 few TRBV7-2 TGTGCCAGCAGCTTAGGCTGGCGGAGGGAGACCCAGTACTTC CASSLGWRRETQYF
TRBJ2-1 . 13 few TRBV5-1 TGCGCCACCAGATTATCAGGGAACCTTGAGCAGTTCTTC CATRLSGNLEQFF
TRBJ2-5 . 15 . TRBV25-1 TGTGCCAGCAGTGTCGGAATGGGGGGACGAGAGACCCAGTACTTC CASSVGMGGRETQYF
TRBJ1-6 . 15 few TRBV12-3/TRBV12-4 TGTGCCAGCACCCAAACCGGGGGGGGGCCTTCACCCCTCCACTTT CASTQTGGGPSPLHF